The present T cell receptor beta chain was sequenced within a study of blood T cells in healthy people across ages. Study-wide findings and caveats: The diversity estimates, figures obtained from one million T cells, were considered underestimates.

Then a second PCR, running about 6 to 12 cycles, was carried out with a sample-barcoded 5' primer and a J-beta primer mix. Each cDNA molecule, via a template-switch adaptor with 12 random nucleotides, was tagged. Every sample produced at least 2.5 million CDR3-containing paired-end reads. Each CDR3 protein is one row after TCRdb ran MiXCR on the 5' RACE reads. The sample lists roughly 830,000 distinct CDR3 sequences; around 68% were seen once. This clonotype was detected only once. What it recognizes is unknown. Germline V CDR1 and CDR2: SNHLY, FYNNEI. The CDR3 has 16 residues. V shed 0 bases and J shed 5 bases, with 16 bases lying between them.

The chain joins TRBV2 to TRBJ2-5, with a weak D call TRBD2 (7 bases). This clonotype originated in a man aged 25-45 years in good health. The sample consisted of blood. CDR3: CASSEAFIRGAETQYF. CDR3 in DNA: TGTGCCAGCAGTGAAGCATTCATTCGGGGGGCGGAGACCCAGTACTTC.